This TCR beta chain was sequenced in a study of T cells in Graves' hyperthyroidism and ophthalmopathy. Turning to the study itself: Sampling of peripheral blood happened at initial diagnosis, prior to any treatment.

From RNA transcripts, TCR beta CDR3 regions were amplified. A first-round RT-PCR of the TCR CDR3 used the HTBI primer set. MiXCR, applied by TCRdb to the multiplex PCR reads, yields one record per CDR3 protein. The sample holds hundreds of thousands of distinct CDR3 sequences; about 15% are singletons and the top ten take 20% to 25%. This clonotype was seen just once. Its specificity is not known. General study points: Blood also contained most expanded thyroid clonotypes above 0.001.

Calling Graves' hyperthyroidism stable meant ophthalmopathy did not progress within 18 months. For the diagnoses, clinical symptoms, serum thyroxine and TRAb, thyroid ultrasound and orbital computed tomography were used. V was pared by 2 bases and J by 0 bases, with 5 bases between. This CDR3 has 14 residues. Per germline, CDR1 ENHRY and CDR2 SYGVKD. The source of this sequence is a woman aged 25 to 39 with Graves' hyperthyroidism. Sequencing used blood. The rearrangement uses TRBV10-3 and TRBJ2-4; no clear D. The CDR3 nucleotides are TGTGCCATCAGTGAGGGCGGAGCCAAAAACATTCAGTACTTC. It encodes CAISEGGAKNIQYF.